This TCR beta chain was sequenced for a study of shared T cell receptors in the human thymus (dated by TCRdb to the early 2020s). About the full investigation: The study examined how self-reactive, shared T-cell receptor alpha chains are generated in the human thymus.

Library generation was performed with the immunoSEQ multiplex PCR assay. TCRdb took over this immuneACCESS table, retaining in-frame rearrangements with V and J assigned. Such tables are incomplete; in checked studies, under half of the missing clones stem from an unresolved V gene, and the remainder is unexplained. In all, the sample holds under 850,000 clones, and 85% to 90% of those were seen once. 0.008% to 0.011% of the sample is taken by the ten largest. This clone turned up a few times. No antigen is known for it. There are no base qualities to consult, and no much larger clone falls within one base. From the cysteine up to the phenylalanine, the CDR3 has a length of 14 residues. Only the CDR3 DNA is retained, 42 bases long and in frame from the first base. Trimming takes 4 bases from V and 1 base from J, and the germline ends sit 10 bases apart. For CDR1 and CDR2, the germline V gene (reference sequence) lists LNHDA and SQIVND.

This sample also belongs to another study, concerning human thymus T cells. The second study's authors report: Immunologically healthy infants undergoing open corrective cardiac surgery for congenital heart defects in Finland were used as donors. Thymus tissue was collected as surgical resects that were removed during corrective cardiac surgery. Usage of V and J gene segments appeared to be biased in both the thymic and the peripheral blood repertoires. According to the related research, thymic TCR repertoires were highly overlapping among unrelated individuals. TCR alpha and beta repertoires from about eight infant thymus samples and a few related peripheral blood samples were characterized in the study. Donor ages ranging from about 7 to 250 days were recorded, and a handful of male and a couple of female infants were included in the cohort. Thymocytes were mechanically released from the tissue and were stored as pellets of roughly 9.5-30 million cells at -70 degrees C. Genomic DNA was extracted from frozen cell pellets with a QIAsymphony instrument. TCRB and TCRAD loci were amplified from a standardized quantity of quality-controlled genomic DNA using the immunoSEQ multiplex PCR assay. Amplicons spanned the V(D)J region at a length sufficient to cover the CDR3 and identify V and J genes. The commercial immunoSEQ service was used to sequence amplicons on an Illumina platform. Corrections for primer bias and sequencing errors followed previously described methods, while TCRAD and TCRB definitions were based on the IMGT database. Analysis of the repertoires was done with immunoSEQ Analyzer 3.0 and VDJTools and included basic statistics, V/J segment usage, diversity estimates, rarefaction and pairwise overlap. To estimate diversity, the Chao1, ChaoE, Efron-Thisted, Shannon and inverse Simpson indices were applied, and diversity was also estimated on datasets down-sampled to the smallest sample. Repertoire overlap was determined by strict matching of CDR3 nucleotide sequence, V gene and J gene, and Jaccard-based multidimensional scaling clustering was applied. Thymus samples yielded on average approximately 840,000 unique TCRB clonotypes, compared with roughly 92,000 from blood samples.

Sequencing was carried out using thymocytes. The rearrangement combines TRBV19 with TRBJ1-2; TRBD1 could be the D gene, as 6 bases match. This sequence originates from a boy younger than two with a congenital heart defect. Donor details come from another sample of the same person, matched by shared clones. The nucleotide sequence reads TGTGCCAGTAGTACGGACAGCCTTAACTATGGCTACACCTTC. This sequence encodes CASSTDSLNYGYTF.